This T cell receptor beta chain appears in the sequencing data of a study of cytomegalovirus exposure and HLA in healthy donors. Germline lookup yields CDR1 MDHEN and CDR2 SYDVKM. This CDR3 has 12 amino acids. Trimming cost V 5 bases and J 5 bases, with 9 bases left between them. Worth noting for this clone: Its antigen is currently unknown.

Study-wide results and limits: Fewer N-insertions (relative to the 666-donor mean) were reportedly seen in an Asian-associated ancestry cluster in a later analysis.

PCR was performed using 60 Vbeta and 13 Jbeta primers. The method was immunoSEQ multiplex PCR; TCRdb's version includes in-frame clones alone and lacks a portion of them. Among under 95,000 clones, roughly 80% were seen once, and the ten largest hold approximately 2%. This TCR was recovered from a boy aged 10-17 years in good health and CMV-seronegative. The sequenced sample was PBMCs. The J gene is TRBJ1-1, the V gene TRBV28; D is uncertain. CDR3 sequence (DNA): TGTGCCAGCAGTACCGGAGGGACTGAAGCTTTCTTT. Translation: CASSTGGTEAFF.